This T cell receptor beta chain derives from a study of vaccination and CD4 T cells after COVID-19. Findings and caveats of the study: Convalescent patients' median share of reactive clones seen only post-vaccination was approximately 85%.

The treatment here: approximately 9-day PBMC culture with coronavirus spike peptide pools or control peptides (ViraFEST assay). The assay that was used to sequence DNA from cultured CD4+ T cells was the Oncomine TCR Beta short-read assay. Researchers extracted genomic DNA from CD4+ T cells that had been cultured. TCRdb recomputed calls from the PCR reads with MiXCR, one row per CDR3 protein. Among 6,500 to 10,000 distinct CDR3 sequences listed, around 66% were seen once. Germline lookup yields CDR1 KGHDR and CDR2 SFDVKD. V was pared by 9 bases and J by 5 bases, with 7 bases of the junction left unmatched. This CDR3 has 14 amino acids. Notes on this clonotype: Its antigen is not known.

The chain joins TRBV24-1 to TRBJ2-2; TRBD2 agrees at 8 bases. The sequencing here drew on cultured CD4+ T cells from blood, taken after SARS-CoV-2 vaccination. The receptor comes from a human donor with COVID-19. The CDR3 DNA is TGTGCCACCCGGCGGGGGGAAGGAACCGGGGAGCTGTTTTTT. Its protein product is CATRRGEGTGELFF.